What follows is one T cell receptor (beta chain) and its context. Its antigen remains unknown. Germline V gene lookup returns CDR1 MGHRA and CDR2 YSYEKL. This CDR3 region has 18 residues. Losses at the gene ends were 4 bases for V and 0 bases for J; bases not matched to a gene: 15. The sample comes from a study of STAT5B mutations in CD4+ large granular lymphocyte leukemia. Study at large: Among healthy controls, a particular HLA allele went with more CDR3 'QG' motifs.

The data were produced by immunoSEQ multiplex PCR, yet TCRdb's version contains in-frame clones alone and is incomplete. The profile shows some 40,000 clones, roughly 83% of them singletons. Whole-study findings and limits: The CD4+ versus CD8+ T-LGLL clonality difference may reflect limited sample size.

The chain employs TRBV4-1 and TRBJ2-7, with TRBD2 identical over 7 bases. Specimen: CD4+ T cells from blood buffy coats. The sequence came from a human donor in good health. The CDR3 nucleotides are TGCGCCAGCAGCCCCTTAGGGAGAGCGGGGCTCCCCTCCTACGAGCAGTACTTC. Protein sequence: CASSPLGRAGLPSYEQYF.